This T cell receptor beta chain was retrieved from a study of early T cells in non-severe SARS-CoV-2 infection. V lost 3 bases and J lost 1, with 12 bases in between. The CDR3 extends over 15 amino acids. TCRdb re-analysed the 5' RACE reads in MiXCR, keeping a single row per CDR3 protein. This table has more than 80,000 distinct CDR3 sequences, approximately 11% appearing once. This clonotype was seen only a few times. The sequence was collected from an adult who was a healthcare worker with PCR-confirmed SARS-CoV-2 infection or an uninfected control (not recorded which). The sequencing input was whole blood. The V call is TRBV12-3 or TRBV12-4, the J call TRBJ2-5; D not resolved. CDR3 sequence: CASSLYPRAQETQYF. The CDR3 region has the DNA TGTGCCAGCAGTTTGTACCCCCGGGCCCAAGAGACCCAGTACTTC.